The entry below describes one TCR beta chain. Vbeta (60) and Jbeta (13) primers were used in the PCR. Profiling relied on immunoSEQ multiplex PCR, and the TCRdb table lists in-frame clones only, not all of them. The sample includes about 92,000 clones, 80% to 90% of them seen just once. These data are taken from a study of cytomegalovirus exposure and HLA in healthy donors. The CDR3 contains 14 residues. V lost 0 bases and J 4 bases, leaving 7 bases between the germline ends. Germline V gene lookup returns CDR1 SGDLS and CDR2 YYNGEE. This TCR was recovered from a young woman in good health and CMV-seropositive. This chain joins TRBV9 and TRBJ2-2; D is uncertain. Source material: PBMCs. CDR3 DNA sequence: TGTGCCAGCAGCGTAGGAGGAATCACCGGGGAGCTGTTTTTT. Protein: CASSVGGITGELFF.